These 7 T cell receptor beta chains originate from one sample sequenced in a study of T cell responses to AZD1222 COVID-19 vaccine. Clones were read by immunoSEQ multiplex PCR, and TCRdb kept only the in-frame ones, dropping some. The sample has roughly 140,000 clones, about nine tenths seen once; the top ten hold about 2%. The sequences come from peripheral blood, collected on day 0 of AZD1222 vaccination. The receptors stem from an adult in good health.

The rearrangement uses TRBV4-3 and TRBJ2-5; no definite D call. The V end was cut by 0 bases, the J end by 4 bases, with 6 bases between. CDR1 LGHNA and CDR2 YSLEER come from the germline V gene. This CDR3 has 13 residues. The CDR3 bases are TGCGCCAGCAGCCAAGATTCGGGAGAGACCCAGTACTTC. Translating it yields CASSQDSGETQYF.

The table lists this clone with a count of one. The chain couples TRBV27 to TRBJ2-5, with 9 bases lining up with TRBD1. The length of the CDR3 is 14 residues. Germline trimming cut 9 bases from V and 6 bases from J; bases unmatched to any gene: 11. From germline, CDR1 is MNHEY and CDR2 SMNVEV (reference sequence). In nucleotides, the CDR3 is TGTGCCAGAATACAGGGGGCGCAAGTAAAGACCCAGTACTTC. Protein sequence: CARIQGAQVKTQYF.

CDR3 DNA: TGTGCCAGCAGTATGGACTGGAAATACAATGAGCAGTTCTTC. Protein sequence: CASSMDWKYNEQFF. The chain combines TRBV5-4 with TRBJ2-1, with D perhaps matching TRBD2 (5 bases). V shed 5 bases and J shed 4 bases, with 13 bases lying between them. The CDR3 length is 14 residues. CDR1 is SGHNT, CDR2 YYREEE, per germline (reference sequence). The full variable domain, rest sourced from reference TRBV5-4 and TRBJ2-1, is ETGVTQSPTHLIKTRGQQVTLRCSSQSGHNTVSWYQQALGQGPQFIFQYYREEENGRGNFPPRFSGLQFPNYSSELNVNALELDDSALYLCASSMDWKYNEQFFGPGTRLTVL.

The chain uses TRBV15 and TRBJ2-1, with 11 bases identical to TRBD1. Germline CDR1 is LNHNV and CDR2 is YYDKDF (reference sequence). This CDR3 is built from 17 residues. The V gene end was trimmed by 2 bases and the J gene end by 0 bases; junction bases not matched to a gene: 3. The chain's CDR3 is CATSRLGTGGSYNEQFF. The CDR3 DNA sequence: TGTGCCACCAGCAGACTTGGGACAGGGGGCTCCTACAATGAGCAGTTCTTC.

The rearrangement uses TRBV18 and TRBJ2-7; the D gene is possibly TRBD2 (8 bases). The CDR3 runs to 17 residues. Germline loops: CDR1 KGHSH, CDR2 LQKENI. The V end was cut by 0 bases, the J end by 4 bases, with 19 bases between. CDR3 DNA: TGTGCCAGCTCACCACCGCGGGGGGAACAGGGGAGTTACGAGCAGTACTTC. This codes for CASSPPRGEQGSYEQYF.

The V and J genes are TRBV7-9 and TRBJ1-4, with a weak D call TRBD1 (5 bases). The V and J ends lost 5 bases and 8 bases respectively, with 15 bases between them. The CDR3 consists of 14 residues. Germline-derived CDR1 and CDR2 are SEHNR and FQNEAQ (reference sequence). CDR3 loop: CASSPWEGDEKLFF. The CDR3 coding sequence is TGTGCCAGCAGCCCATGGGAAGGGGACGAAAAACTGTTTTTT.

This clone came up a few times. The chain uses TRBV28 and TRBJ2-7, with D possibly matching TRBD2 (6 bases). Germline CDR1 is MDHEN and CDR2 is SYDVKM. This CDR3 spans 12 amino acids. Trimming left V 7 bases short and J 5 bases short, with 12 bases between. In DNA form, the CDR3 reads TGTGCCAGCAAGGAGGGAAGGGACGAGCAGTACTTC. Protein product: CASKEGRDEQYF.